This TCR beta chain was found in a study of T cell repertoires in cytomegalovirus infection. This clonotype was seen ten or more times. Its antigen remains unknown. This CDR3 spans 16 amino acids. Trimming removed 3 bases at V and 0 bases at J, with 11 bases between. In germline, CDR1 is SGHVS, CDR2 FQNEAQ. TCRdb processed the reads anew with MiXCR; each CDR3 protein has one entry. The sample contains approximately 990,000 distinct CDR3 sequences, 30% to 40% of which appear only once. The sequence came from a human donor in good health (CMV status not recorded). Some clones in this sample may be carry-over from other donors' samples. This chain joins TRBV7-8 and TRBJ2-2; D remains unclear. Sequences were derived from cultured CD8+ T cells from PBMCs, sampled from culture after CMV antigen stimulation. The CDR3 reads CASSFLGDSNTGELFF. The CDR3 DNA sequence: TGTGCCAGCAGCTTCCTTGGAGATTCGAACACCGGGGAGCTGTTTTTT.